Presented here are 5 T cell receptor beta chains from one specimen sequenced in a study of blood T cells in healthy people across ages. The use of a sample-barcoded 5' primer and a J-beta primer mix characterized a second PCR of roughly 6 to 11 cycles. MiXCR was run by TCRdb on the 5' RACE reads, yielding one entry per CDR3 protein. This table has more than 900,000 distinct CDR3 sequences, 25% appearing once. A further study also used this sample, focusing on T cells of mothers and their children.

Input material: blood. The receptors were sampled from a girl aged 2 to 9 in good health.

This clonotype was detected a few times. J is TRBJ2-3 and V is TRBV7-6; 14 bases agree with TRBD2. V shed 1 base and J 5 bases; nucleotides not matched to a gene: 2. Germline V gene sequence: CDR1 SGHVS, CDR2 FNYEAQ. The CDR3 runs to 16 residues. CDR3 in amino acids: CASSLVGLAGEDTQYF. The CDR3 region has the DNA TGTGCCAGCAGCTTAGTGGGACTAGCGGGGGAAGATACGCAGTATTTT. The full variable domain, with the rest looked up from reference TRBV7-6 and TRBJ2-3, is GAGVSQSPRYKVTKRGQDVALRCDPISGHVSLYWYRQALGQGPEFLTYFNYEAQQDKSGLPNDRFSAERPEGSISTLTIQRTEQRDSAMYRCASSLVGLAGEDTQYFGPGTRLTVL.

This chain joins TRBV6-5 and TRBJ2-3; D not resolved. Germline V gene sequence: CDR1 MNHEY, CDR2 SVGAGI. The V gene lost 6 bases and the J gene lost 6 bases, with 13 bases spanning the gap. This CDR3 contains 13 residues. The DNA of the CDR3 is TGTGCCAGCAGCCGGGCTCTCTTGGATACGCAGTATTTT. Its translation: CASSRALLDTQYF.

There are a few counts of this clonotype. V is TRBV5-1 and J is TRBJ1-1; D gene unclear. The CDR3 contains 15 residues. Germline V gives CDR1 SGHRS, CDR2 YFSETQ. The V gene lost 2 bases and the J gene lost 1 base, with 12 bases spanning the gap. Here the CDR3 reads CASSFLGAQNTEAFF. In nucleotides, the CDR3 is TGCGCCAGCAGCTTTTTAGGAGCCCAGAACACTGAAGCTTTCTTT.

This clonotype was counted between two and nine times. The CDR3 region has the DNA TGTGCCAGCGGCCTGGGACAGCGCACAGATACGCAGTATTTT. Protein product: CASGLGQRTDTQYF. V gene TRBV3-1 combines with J gene TRBJ2-3, with TRBD1 matching over 7 bases. Unmatched junction bases numbered 6, after V lost 8 bases and J lost 1 base. The CDR3 runs to 14 residues. Germline V gene sequence: CDR1 LGHDT, CDR2 YNNKEL (reference sequence).

CDR3 in DNA: TGCAGTGCTAGACTGGAAGGACAGGGAGGCCACGAGCAGTACTTC. This gives the protein CSARLEGQGGHEQYF. This chain joins TRBV20-1 and TRBJ2-7; 8 positions match TRBD1. The CDR3 has 15 amino acids. J lost 5 bases, V lost 2 bases, and 11 bases had no gene match. Germline-derived CDR1 and CDR2 are DFQATT and SNEGSKA (reference sequence).